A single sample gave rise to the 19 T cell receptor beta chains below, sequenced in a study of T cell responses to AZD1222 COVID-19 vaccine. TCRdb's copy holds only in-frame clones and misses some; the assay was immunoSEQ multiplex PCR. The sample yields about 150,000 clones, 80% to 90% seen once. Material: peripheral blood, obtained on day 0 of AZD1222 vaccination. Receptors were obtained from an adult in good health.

The DNA for the CDR3 is TGTGCCAGCAGCTGGGGGGGGGCAATGAACACTGAAGCTTTCTTT. It codes for CASSWGGAMNTEAFF. V and J are TRBV7-8 and TRBJ1-1; TRBD1 might be the D (6 bases). Germline assignment: CDR1 SGHVS and CDR2 FQNEAQ. The CDR3 has 15 residues. V shed 4 bases and J shed 0 bases, with 12 bases lying between them.

The CDR3 nucleotides are TGCGCCAGCAGCCCGACAGGGACCCTCTCAAGCTATGGCTACACCTTC. Amino acid sequence: CASSPTGTLSSYGYTF. V is TRBV5-1 and J is TRBJ1-2; 7 nucleotides match TRBD1. The CDR3 is 16 amino acids. Losses at the gene ends were 4 bases for V and 4 bases for J; bases not matched to a gene: 13. CDR1 and CDR2 from the germline V gene are SGHRS and YFSETQ.

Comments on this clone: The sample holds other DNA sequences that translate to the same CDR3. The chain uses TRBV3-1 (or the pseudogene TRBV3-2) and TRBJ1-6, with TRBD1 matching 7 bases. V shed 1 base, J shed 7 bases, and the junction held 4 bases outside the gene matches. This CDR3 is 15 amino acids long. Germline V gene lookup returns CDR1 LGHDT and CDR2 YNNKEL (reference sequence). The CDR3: CASSQAQGINSPLHF. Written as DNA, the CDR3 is TGTGCCAGCAGCCAAGCACAGGGGATAAATTCACCCCTCCACTTT.

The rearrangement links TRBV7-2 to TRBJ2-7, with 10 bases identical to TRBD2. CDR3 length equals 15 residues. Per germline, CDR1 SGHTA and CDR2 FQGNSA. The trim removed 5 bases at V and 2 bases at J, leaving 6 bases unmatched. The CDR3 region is CASSDLAGVPYEQYF. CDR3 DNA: TGTGCCAGCAGCGACCTAGCGGGAGTCCCCTACGAGCAGTACTTC.

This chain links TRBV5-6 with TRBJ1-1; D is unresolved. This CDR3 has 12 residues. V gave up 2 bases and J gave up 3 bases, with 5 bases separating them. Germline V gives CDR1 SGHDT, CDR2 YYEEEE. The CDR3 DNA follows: TGTGCCAGCAGCTTCGGGTACACTGAAGCTTTCTTT. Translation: CASSFGYTEAFF.

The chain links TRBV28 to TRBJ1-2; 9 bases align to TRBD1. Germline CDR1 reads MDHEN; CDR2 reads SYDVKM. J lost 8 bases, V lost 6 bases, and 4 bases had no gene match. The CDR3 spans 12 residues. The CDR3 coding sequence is TGTGCCAGCAGGACAGGGGGGCTGGGCTACACCTTC. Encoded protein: CASRTGGLGYTF.

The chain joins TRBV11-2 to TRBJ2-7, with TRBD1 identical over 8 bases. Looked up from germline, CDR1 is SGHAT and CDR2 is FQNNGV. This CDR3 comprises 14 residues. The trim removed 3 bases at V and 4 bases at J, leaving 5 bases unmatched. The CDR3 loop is CASSFAGGPYEQYF. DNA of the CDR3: TGTGCCAGCAGCTTCGCAGGGGGCCCTTACGAGCAGTACTTC.

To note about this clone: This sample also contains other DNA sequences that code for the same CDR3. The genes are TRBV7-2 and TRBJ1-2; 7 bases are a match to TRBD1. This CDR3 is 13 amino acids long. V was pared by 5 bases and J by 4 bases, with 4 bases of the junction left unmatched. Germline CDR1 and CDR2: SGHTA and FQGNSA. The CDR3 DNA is TGTGCCAGCAGCCGAGACAGGGTCTATGGCTACACCTTC. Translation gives CASSRDRVYGYTF.

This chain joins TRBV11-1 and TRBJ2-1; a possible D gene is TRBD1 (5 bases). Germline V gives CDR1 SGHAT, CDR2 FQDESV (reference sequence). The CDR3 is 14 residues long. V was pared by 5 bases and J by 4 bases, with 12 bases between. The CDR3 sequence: CASSQGPGYNEQFF. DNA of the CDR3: TGTGCCAGCAGCCAAGGCCCAGGGTACAATGAGCAGTTCTTC.

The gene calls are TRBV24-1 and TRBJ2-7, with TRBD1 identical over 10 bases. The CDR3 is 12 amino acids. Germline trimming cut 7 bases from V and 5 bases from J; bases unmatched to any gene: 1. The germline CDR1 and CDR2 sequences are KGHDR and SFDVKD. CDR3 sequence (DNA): TGTGCCACCAGGGACAGGGGGGACGAGCAGTACTTC. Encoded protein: CATRDRGDEQYF.

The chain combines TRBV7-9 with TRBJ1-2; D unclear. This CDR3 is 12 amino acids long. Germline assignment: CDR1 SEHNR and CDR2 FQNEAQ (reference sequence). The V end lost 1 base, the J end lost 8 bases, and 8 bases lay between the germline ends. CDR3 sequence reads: CASSLVRRGYTF. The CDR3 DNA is TGTGCCAGCAGCTTAGTCCGGCGGGGCTACACCTTC.

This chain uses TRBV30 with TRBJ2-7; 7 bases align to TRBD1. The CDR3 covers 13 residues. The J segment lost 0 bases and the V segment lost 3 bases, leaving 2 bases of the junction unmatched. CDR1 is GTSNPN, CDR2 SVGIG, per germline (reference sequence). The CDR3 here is CAWSDRDSYEQYF. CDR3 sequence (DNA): TGTGCCTGGAGCGACAGGGACTCCTACGAGCAGTACTTC.

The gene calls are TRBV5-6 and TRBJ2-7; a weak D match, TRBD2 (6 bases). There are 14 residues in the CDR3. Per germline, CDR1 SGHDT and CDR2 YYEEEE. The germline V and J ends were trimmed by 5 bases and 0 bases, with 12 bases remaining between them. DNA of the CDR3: TGTGCCAGCAGTTACCCCGGGGGCTCCTACGAGCAGTACTTC. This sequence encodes CASSYPGGSYEQYF.

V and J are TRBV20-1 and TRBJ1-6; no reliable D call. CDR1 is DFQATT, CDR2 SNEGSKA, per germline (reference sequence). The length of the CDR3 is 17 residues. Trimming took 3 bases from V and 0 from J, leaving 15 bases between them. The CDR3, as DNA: TGCAGTGCTAGTCTCGGCCGAACTAGCTCCTATAATTCACCCCTCCACTTT. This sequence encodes CSASLGRTSSYNSPLHF.

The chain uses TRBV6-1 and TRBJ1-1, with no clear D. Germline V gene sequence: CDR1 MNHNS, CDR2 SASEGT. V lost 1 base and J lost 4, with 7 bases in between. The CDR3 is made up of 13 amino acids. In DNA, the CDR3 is TGTGCCAGCAGTGAAGTAGAAGTCACTGAAGCTTTCTTT. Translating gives CASSEVEVTEAFF.

CDR3 in DNA: TGTGCCAGCAGCTTTATAACAGGGGAAAACACTGAAGCTTTCTTT. Amino acids: CASSFITGENTEAFF. V gene TRBV11-2 combines with J gene TRBJ1-1; TRBD1 aligns across 7 bases. The CDR3 has 15 amino acids. V was pared by 3 bases and J by 2 bases, with 6 bases of the junction left unmatched. Germline V gene sequence: CDR1 SGHAT, CDR2 FQNNGV.

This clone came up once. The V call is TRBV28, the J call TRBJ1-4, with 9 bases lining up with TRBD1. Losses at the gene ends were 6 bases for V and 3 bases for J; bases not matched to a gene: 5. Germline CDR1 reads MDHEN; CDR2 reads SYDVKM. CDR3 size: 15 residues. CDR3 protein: CASRTGGTANEKLFF. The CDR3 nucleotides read TGTGCCAGCAGGACAGGGGGAACGGCTAATGAAAAACTGTTTTTT.

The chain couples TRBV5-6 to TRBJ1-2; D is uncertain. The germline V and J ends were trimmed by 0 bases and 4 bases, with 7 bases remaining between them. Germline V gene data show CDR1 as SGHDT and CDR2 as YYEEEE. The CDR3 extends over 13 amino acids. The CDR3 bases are TGTGCCAGCAGCTTGGGCGGGCCCTATGGCTACACCTTC. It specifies CASSLGGPYGYTF.

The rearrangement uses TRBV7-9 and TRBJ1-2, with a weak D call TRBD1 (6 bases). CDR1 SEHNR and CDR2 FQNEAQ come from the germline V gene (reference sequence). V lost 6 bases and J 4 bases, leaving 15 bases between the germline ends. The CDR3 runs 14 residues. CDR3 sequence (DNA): TGTGCCAGCAGTCGAGGACAGTTAGGCTATGGCTACACCTTC. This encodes CASSRGQLGYGYTF.